Each of the 14 T cell receptor beta chains below was sequenced from the same sample in a study of shared clonotypes between healthy human individuals. The method was immunoSEQ multiplex PCR; TCRdb's version includes in-frame clones alone and lacks a portion of them. Of hundreds of thousands of clones detected, just over 95% appear once; the ten largest clones hold about 0.32%. Material for sequencing was memory CD8+ T cells sorted from blood. The subset here: CD45RO+ cells pooled with CCR7-negative TemRA cells. The receptors were gathered from a man under 40 in good health.

This chain connects TRBV2 to TRBJ1-1; the D gene is possibly TRBD1 (5 bases). V lost 6 bases to trimming and J lost 1 base, with 9 bases between them. Germline V gene sequence: CDR1 SNHLY, CDR2 FYNNEI. The CDR3 consists of 13 residues. Here the CDR3 DNA reads TGTGCCAGCAGAGAAACAGGGAACACTGAAGCTTTCTTT. It is translated as CASRETGNTEAFF. Supplemented by reference TRBV2 and TRBJ1-1, the full variable domain reads EPEVTQTPSHQVTQMGQEVILRCVPISNHLYFYWYRQILGQKVEFLVSFYNNEISEKSEIFDDQFSVERPDGSNFTLKIRSTKLEDSAMYFCASRETGNTEAFFGQGTRLTVV.

The gene calls are TRBV2 and TRBJ2-5, with 7 positions matching TRBD1. CDR3 length equals 12 residues. Germline V CDR1 and CDR2: SNHLY, FYNNEI. V shed 10 bases, J shed 5 bases, and the junction held 7 bases outside the gene matches. CDR3 protein: CATGQFRETQYF. As DNA, the CDR3 is TGTGCCACGGGACAGTTTAGGGAGACCCAGTACTTC. Together with reference TRBV2 and TRBJ2-5, the CDR3 gives the full variable domain: EPEVTQTPSHQVTQMGQEVILRCVPISNHLYFYWYRQILGQKVEFLVSFYNNEISEKSEIFDDQFSVERPDGSNFTLKIRSTKLEDSAMYFCATGQFRETQYFGPGTRLLVL.

This rearrangement joins TRBV18 to TRBJ2-2; D may be TRBD2 (6 bases). The germline CDR1 and CDR2 sequences are KGHSH and LQKENI. The ends were cut back, 4 bases at V and 2 bases at J, with 20 bases in the middle. The CDR3 has 18 residues. CDR3 bases: TGTGCCAGCTCACATGGAGGTGTGCCGGGACTCAACACCGGGGAGCTGTTTTTT. Its translation: CASSHGGVPGLNTGELFF.

V usage is TRBV4-2 and J usage is TRBJ2-3, with a tentative D call TRBD2 (5 bases). Trimming removed 3 bases at V and 6 bases at J, with 10 bases between. The germline V gene has CDR1 LGHNA and CDR2 YNFKEQ. The CDR3 spans 13 residues. The CDR3 DNA is TGTGCCAGCAGCCACCTTAGCGTGGATACGCAGTATTTT. Encoded protein: CASSHLSVDTQYF.

The rearrangement links TRBV28 to TRBJ1-2; TRBD1 might be the D (5 bases). This CDR3 contains 15 residues. Germline CDR1 and CDR2: MDHEN and SYDVKM. The V and J ends lost 4 bases and 4 bases respectively, with 16 bases between them. CDR3 bases: TGTGCCAGCAGTTCTTACCGCGGGGGTCCCTATGGCTACACCTTC. This sequence encodes CASSSYRGGPYGYTF.

V is TRBV14 and J is TRBJ2-6; D is ambiguous. Trimming left V 6 bases short and J 0 bases short, with 3 bases between. Germline V lookup: CDR1 SGHDN, CDR2 FVKESK. This CDR3 has 13 amino acids. The CDR3 reads CASRSSGANVLTF. The CDR3 coding sequence is TGTGCCAGCAGGAGCTCTGGGGCCAACGTCCTGACTTTC.

The chain couples TRBV13 to TRBJ2-7, with TRBD2 identical over 10 bases. V trimming: 2 bases; J trimming: 6 bases; junction bases outside the gene matches: 4. From germline, CDR1 is PRHDT and CDR2 FYEKMQ (reference sequence). The CDR3 is 14 amino acids. This chain's CDR3 is CASSLRLAGVEQYF. CDR3 sequence (DNA): TGTGCCAGCAGCTTACGGCTAGCGGGAGTCGAGCAGTACTTC. The full variable domain, with the rest looked up from reference TRBV13 and TRBJ2-7, is AAGVIQSPRHLIKEKRETATLKCYPIPRHDTVYWYQQGPGQDPQFLISFYEKMQSDKGSIPDRFSAQQFSDYHSELNMSSLELGDSALYFCASSLRLAGVEQYFGPGTRLTVT.

V usage is TRBV19 and J usage is TRBJ2-5, with D tentatively TRBD2 (6 bases). CDR1 and CDR2 (germline): LNHDA, SQIVND (reference sequence). There are 15 residues in the CDR3. V shed 1 base and J shed 1 base, with 10 bases lying between them. CDR3 in amino acids: CASSIAGTLQETQYF. CDR3 DNA sequence: TGTGCCAGTAGTATAGCCGGGACTCTCCAAGAGACCCAGTACTTC.

The J gene is TRBJ2-7, the V gene TRBV7-2, with D perhaps matching TRBD1 (6 bases). The V and J ends lost 1 base and 3 bases respectively, with 13 bases between them. Germline V CDR1 and CDR2: SGHTA, FQGNSA. This CDR3 has 15 amino acids. The CDR3 coding sequence is TGTGCCAGCAGCTTAGGGCAGGGGCCTCTCTACGAGCAGTACTTC. It codes for CASSLGQGPLYEQYF.

This clone occurred once. The chain uses TRBV6-1 and TRBJ2-3; 12 nucleotides line up with TRBD2. The germline V gene encodes CDR1 MNHNS and CDR2 SASEGT. The CDR3 totals 14 residues. The junction had 3 bases not matched to a gene; V was cut back by 6 bases and J by 5 bases. The CDR3 sequence: CASSATSGRDTQYF. The CDR3 region has the DNA TGTGCCAGCAGCGCGACTAGCGGGAGAGATACGCAGTATTTT.

Of note for this clone: Different DNA sequences within this sample yield the same CDR3. The chain recombines TRBV10-3 with TRBJ1-5; D remains ambiguous. Trimming pared 0 bases from V and 7 bases from J, leaving 4 bases between. The length of the CDR3 is 12 residues. The germline gives CDR1 ENHRY, CDR2 SYGVKD. The CDR3 DNA reads as TGTGCCATCAGTGAGTCGGGGCAGCCCCAGCATTTT. Residues: CAISESGQPQHF.

J is TRBJ2-5 and V is TRBV7-2; D call uncertain. Germline loops: CDR1 SGHTA, CDR2 FQGNSA. The CDR3 consists of 11 residues. Trimming pared 2 bases from V and 3 bases from J, leaving 1 base between. The CDR3 DNA reads TGTGCCAGCAGCTTAAAAGAGACCCAGTACTTC. Translation gives CASSLKETQYF. The whole variable domain, filled in from reference TRBV7-2 and TRBJ2-5, reads GAGVSQSPSNKVTEKGKDVELRCDPISGHTALYWYRQSLGQGLEFLIYFQGNSAPDKSGLPSDRFSAERTGGSVSTLTIQRTQQEDSAVYLCASSLKETQYFGPGTRLLVL.

A note on this clone: Additional DNA sequences in this sample encode the identical CDR3. V and J are TRBV5-1 and TRBJ2-3, with D maybe TRBD2 (5 bases). The CDR3 covers 14 residues. Trimming removed 2 bases at V and 0 bases at J, with 7 bases between. CDR1 and CDR2 (germline): SGHRS, YFSETQ. The DNA for the CDR3 is TGCGCCAGCAGCTTATCGGGGAGCACAGATACGCAGTATTTT. This sequence encodes CASSLSGSTDTQYF.

The V and J genes are TRBV28 and TRBJ2-3; unclear D gene. There are 15 residues in the CDR3. Between the trimmed V and J ends, which lost 5 bases and 1 base, there was a span of 13 bases. The germline gives CDR1 MDHEN, CDR2 SYDVKM. In DNA, the CDR3 is TGTGCCAGCAGTCCCCCAATAAGGGGCACAGATACGCAGTATTTT. Translating gives CASSPPIRGTDTQYF.